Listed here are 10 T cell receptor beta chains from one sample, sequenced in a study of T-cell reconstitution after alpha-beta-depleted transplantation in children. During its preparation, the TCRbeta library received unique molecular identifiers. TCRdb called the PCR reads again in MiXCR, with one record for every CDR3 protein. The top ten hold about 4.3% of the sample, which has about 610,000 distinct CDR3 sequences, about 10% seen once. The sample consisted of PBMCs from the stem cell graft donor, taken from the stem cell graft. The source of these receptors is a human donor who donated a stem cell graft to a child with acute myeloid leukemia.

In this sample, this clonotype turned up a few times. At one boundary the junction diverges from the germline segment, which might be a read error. CDR3 loop: CSASGGSAGETLF. CDR3 in DNA: TGCAGTGCTAGTGGGGGTTCGGCGGGAGAAACACTCTTC. The gene calls are TRBV20-1 and TRBJ2-1; 7 positions agree with TRBD2. CDR3 length: 13 amino acids. Per the germline V gene, CDR1 is DFQATT and CDR2 is SNEGSKA (reference sequence).

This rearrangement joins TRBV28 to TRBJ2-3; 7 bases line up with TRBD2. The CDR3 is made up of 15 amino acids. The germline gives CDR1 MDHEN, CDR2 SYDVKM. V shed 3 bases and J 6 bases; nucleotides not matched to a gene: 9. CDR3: CASSFNGRMSDTQYF. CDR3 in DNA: TGTGCCAGCAGTTTTAACGGGAGGATGTCGGATACGCAGTATTTT.

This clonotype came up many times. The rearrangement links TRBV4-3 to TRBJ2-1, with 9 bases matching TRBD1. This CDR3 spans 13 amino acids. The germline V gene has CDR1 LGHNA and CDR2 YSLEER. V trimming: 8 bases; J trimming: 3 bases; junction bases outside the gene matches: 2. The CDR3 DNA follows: TGCGCCAGCGGGACAGGGATCTACAATGAGCAGTTCTTC. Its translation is CASGTGIYNEQFF.

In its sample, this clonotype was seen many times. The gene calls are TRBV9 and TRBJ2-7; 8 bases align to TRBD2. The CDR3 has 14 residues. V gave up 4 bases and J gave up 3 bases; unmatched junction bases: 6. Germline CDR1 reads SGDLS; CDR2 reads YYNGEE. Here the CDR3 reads CASSPRTSGYEQYF. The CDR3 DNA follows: TGTGCCAGCAGCCCCCGCACTAGCGGCTACGAGCAGTACTTC.

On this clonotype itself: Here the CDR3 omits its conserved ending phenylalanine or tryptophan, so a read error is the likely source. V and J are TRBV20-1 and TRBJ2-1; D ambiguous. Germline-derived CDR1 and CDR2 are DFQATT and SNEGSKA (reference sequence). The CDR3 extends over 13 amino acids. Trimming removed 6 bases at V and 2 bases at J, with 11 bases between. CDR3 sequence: CSALGLAYNEQFC. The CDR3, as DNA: TGCAGTGCGCTAGGTTTGGCCTACAATGAGCAGTTCTGC.

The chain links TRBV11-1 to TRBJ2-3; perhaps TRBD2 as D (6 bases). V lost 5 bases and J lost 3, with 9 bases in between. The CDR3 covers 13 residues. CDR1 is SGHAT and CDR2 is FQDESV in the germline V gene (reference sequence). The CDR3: CASSQRETDTQYF. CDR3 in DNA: TGTGCCAGCAGCCAACGGGAGACAGATACGCAGTATTTT. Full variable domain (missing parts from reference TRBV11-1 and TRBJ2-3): EAEVAQSPRYKITEKSQAVAFWCDPISGHATLYWYRQILGQGPELLVQFQDESVVDDSQLPKDRFSAERLKGVDSTLKIQPAELGDSAMYLCASSQRETDTQYFGPGTRLTVL.

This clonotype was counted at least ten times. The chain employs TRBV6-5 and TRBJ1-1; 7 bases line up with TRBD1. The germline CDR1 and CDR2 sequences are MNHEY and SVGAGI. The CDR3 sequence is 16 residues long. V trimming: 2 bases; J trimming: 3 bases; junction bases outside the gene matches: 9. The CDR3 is CASSYPRQGSDTEAFF. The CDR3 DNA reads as TGTGCCAGCAGTTACCCCAGACAGGGATCAGACACTGAAGCTTTCTTT.

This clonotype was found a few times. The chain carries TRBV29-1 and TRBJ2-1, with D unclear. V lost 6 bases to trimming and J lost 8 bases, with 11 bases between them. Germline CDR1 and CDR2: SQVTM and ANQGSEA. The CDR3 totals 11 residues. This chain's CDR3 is CSVSSGYEQFF. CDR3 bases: TGCAGCGTCTCAAGTGGGTATGAGCAGTTCTTC.

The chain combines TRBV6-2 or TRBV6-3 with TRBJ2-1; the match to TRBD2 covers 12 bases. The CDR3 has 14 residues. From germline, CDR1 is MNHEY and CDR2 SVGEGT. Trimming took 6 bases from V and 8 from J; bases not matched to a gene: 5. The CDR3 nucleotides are TGTGCCAGCAGACCGGGACTAGCGGGTCATGAGCAGTTCTTC. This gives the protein CASRPGLAGHEQFF.

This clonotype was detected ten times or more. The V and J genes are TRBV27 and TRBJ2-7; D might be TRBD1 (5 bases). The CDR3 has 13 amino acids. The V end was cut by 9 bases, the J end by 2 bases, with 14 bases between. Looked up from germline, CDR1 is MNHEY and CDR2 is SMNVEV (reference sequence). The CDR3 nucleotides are TGTGCCAGGATCCAGGGAAAACCCTACGAGCAGTACTTC. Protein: CARIQGKPYEQYF.